This T cell receptor beta chain derives from a study of blood T cell repertoires in COVID-19. Study-wide background: Samples of COVID-19 (acute and convalescent) were obtained from the United States, Italy and Spain. PBMCs, B-cell-depleted T cells, or T cells provided the cDNA or gDNA that made up the material.

J lost 3 bases, V lost 7 bases, and 5 bases had no gene match. Germline-derived CDR1 and CDR2 are MDHEN and SYDVKM. This CDR3 contains 13 residues. This clone came up once. The table came from immunoSEQ multiplex PCR; TCRdb's copy has only in-frame clones and leaves some out. The data hold approximately 100,000 clones, with more than 70% observed a single time. Sequenced input: peripheral blood. The clonotype was recovered from a woman in her 30s with acute or convalescent COVID-19. V is TRBV28 and J is TRBJ1-2; 7 nucleotides match TRBD1. CDR3 protein: CASKVGQHYGYTF. The CDR3 DNA sequence: TGTGCCAGCAAAGTGGGACAGCACTATGGCTACACCTTC.